This T cell receptor beta chain derives from a study of blood T cell repertoires in COVID-19. On the study more broadly: Acute and convalescent COVID-19 samples came from the United States, Italy and Spain. Nucleic acid was either cDNA or gDNA, and it came from T cells, B-cell-depleted T cells, or PBMCs.

The CDR3 sequence is 14 residues long. Germline loops: CDR1 SGHVS, CDR2 FQNEAQ. V lost 4 bases and J 6 bases, leaving 12 bases between the germline ends. Per the original data handling: From reference gene primer amplification, estimates of nucleated cell counts were derived. Assay used: immunoSEQ multiplex PCR; TCRdb lists only in-frame clones, some missing. Clonal size and the V and J genes are those of that table, whereas D and trimming came from the DNA. The sample lists 250,000 to 400,000 clones, 75% to 90% occurring once. Seattle participants joined during active infection and were tracked over time.

The chain couples TRBV7-8 to TRBJ2-2; D gene uncertain. The sample taken for sequencing was peripheral blood. This TCR was recovered from a woman in her thirties with COVID-19, enrolled during active disease. The CDR3 DNA is TGTGCCAGCAGCTCTCCTGAAGAGTCCGGGGAGCTGTTTTTT. It encodes CASSSPEESGELFF. Variable domain in full (rest from reference TRBV7-8 and TRBJ2-2): GAGVSQSPRYKVAKRGQDVALRCDPISGHVSLFWYQQALGQGPEFLTYFQNEAQLDKSGLPSDRFFAERPEGSVSTLKIQRTQQEDSAVYLCASSSPEESGELFFGEGSRLTVL.